Below, 22 T cell receptor beta chains from the same sample are listed, as sequenced in a study of T cell changes during pregnancy in multiple sclerosis. Profiled with immunoSEQ multiplex PCR; TCRdb holds only in-frame clones, not every one. The sample has about 29,000 clones, about 92% seen once. Sequenced here: CD8+ T cells from peripheral blood mononuclear cells, sampled before pregnancy. The receptors shown here come from a female donor with multiple sclerosis, enrolled in a pregnancy study.

The rearrangement uses TRBV5-1 and TRBJ2-5; 14 positions agree with TRBD2. The junction had 5 bases not matched to a gene; V was cut back by 0 bases and J by 4 bases. The CDR3 is 17 residues long. Germline CDR1 reads SGHRS; CDR2 reads YFSETQ. CDR3 bases: TGCGCCAGCAGCTTGGGTGGGACTAGCGGGAGACGAGAGACCCAGTACTTC. It specifies CASSLGGTSGRRETQYF.

The rearrangement links TRBV6-1 to TRBJ2-5, with 9 positions matching TRBD2. Germline V gene lookup returns CDR1 MNHNS and CDR2 SASEGT. Unmatched junction bases numbered 6, after V lost 7 bases and J lost 0 bases. The CDR3 spans 15 residues. CDR3 sequence: CASTSGDPYQETQYF. The CDR3 DNA follows: TGTGCCAGCACTAGCGGGGACCCCTACCAAGAGACCCAGTACTTC.

This chain connects TRBV5-1 to TRBJ2-5; 10 nucleotides match TRBD2. The CDR3 has 16 residues. The J segment lost 2 bases and the V segment lost 0 bases, leaving 4 bases of the junction unmatched. Germline-derived CDR1 and CDR2 are SGHRS and YFSETQ. The CDR3 DNA is TGCGCCAGCAGCTTGGAAGCGACTAGCGGGCAAGAGACCCAGTACTTC. Translating it yields CASSLEATSGQETQYF.

The V and J genes are TRBV9 and TRBJ2-7, with a possible D match to TRBD1 (6 bases). CDR3 length equals 14 residues. Trimming removed 0 bases at V and 0 bases at J, with 7 bases between. Germline CDR1 reads SGDLS; CDR2 reads YYNGEE. The CDR3 DNA reads as TGTGCCAGCAGCGTAGGGGGGCGCTCCTACGAGCAGTACTTC. The encoded protein is CASSVGGRSYEQYF.

This clone appeared a single time. The same CDR3 arises from other DNA sequences in this sample as well. The CDR3 DNA is TGTGCCAGCAGTTCTCCGGGACAGGGCGACACTGAAGCTTTCTTT. This gives the protein CASSSPGQGDTEAFF. V gene TRBV27 combines with J gene TRBJ1-1; TRBD1 matches 9 bases. The CDR3 totals 15 residues. With 4 bases clipped from V and 3 bases from J, the junction kept 6 bases outside the gene matches. The germline V gene encodes CDR1 MNHEY and CDR2 SMNVEV (reference sequence).

This chain connects TRBV16 to TRBJ1-5; tentative D call: TRBD1 (6 bases). CDR1 and CDR2 (germline): KGHSY, FQNENV. V was clipped by 0 bases and J by 4 bases, with 10 bases between them. The CDR3 has 15 amino acids. The CDR3 DNA sequence: TGTGCCAGCAGCCAATCAGGGGGAAGTAATCAGCCCCAGCATTTT. Translation gives CASSQSGGSNQPQHF. The whole variable domain, filled in from reference TRBV16 and TRBJ1-5, reads GEEVAQTPKHLVRGEGQKAKLYCAPIKGHSYVFWYQQVLKNEFKFLISFQNENVFDETGMPKERFSAKCLPNSPCSLEIQATKLEDSAVYFCASSQSGGSNQPQHFGDGTRLSIL.

V usage is TRBV5-1 and J usage is TRBJ2-1; 16 positions match TRBD2. Germline lookup yields CDR1 SGHRS and CDR2 YFSETQ. This CDR3 has 16 residues. V lost 5 bases, J lost 10 bases, and 9 bases stayed unmatched. The chain's CDR3 is CASRPGTSGGADEQFF. The CDR3 nucleotides are TGCGCCAGCAGACCCGGGACTAGCGGGGGGGCGGACGAGCAGTTCTTC. The variable domain in full, with the rest retrieved from reference TRBV5-1 and TRBJ2-1, is KAGVTQTPRYLIKTRGQQVTLSCSPISGHRSVSWYQQTPGQGLQFLFEYFSETQRNKGNFPGRFSGRQFSNSRSEMNVSTLELGDSALYLCASRPGTSGGADEQFFGPGTRLTVL.

This rearrangement joins TRBV7-7 to TRBJ2-5, with D possibly being TRBD2 (5 bases). V was clipped by 5 bases and J by 2 bases, with 15 bases between them. Germline V gene data show CDR1 as SSHAT and CDR2 as FNYEAQ (reference sequence). The CDR3 has 15 amino acids. CDR3 protein: CASSLRGPGQETQYF. The CDR3 DNA sequence: TGTGCCAGCAGCCTAAGAGGACCGGGGCAAGAGACCCAGTACTTC.

The gene calls are TRBV5-4 and TRBJ2-7; 13 nucleotides align to TRBD2. The CDR3 runs to 16 residues. Germline loops: CDR1 SGHNT, CDR2 YYREEE (reference sequence). Germline trimming cut 2 bases from V and 6 bases from J; bases unmatched to any gene: 8. The CDR3 loop is CASSFPGLAGTGEQYF. In DNA, the CDR3 is TGTGCCAGCAGCTTTCCGGGACTAGCGGGAACGGGCGAGCAGTACTTC.

The chain recombines TRBV9 with TRBJ1-4, with TRBD1 matching over 9 bases. Germline-derived CDR1 and CDR2 are SGDLS and YYNGEE. CDR3 size: 14 residues. V dropped 4 bases and J dropped 8; count of bases not matched to a gene: 6. This chain's CDR3 is CASSLQGAGEKLFF. Here the CDR3 DNA reads TGTGCCAGCAGCTTACAGGGGGCGGGAGAAAAACTGTTTTTT.

This chain joins TRBV7-6 and TRBJ2-2, with D maybe TRBD1 (5 bases). Looked up from germline, CDR1 is SGHVS and CDR2 is FNYEAQ. V was trimmed by 1 base and J by 6 bases, leaving 12 bases between them. The CDR3 sequence is 15 residues long. CDR3 loop: CASSLVTGGPGELFF. The CDR3 DNA sequence: TGTGCCAGCAGCTTAGTTACAGGCGGTCCCGGGGAGCTGTTTTTT.

J is TRBJ1-2 and V is TRBV19; no definite D call. The CDR3 runs to 13 residues. The germline V gene has CDR1 LNHDA and CDR2 SQIVND (reference sequence). V was pared by 5 bases and J by 13 bases, with 20 bases between. CDR3 DNA: TGTGCCAGTAGTCTTGATTCCAGGATTGCGATCACCTTC. Translated: CASSLDSRIAITF.

The V and J genes are TRBV7-9 and TRBJ2-1; TRBD2 aligns across 10 bases. This CDR3 is built from 19 residues. From germline, CDR1 is SEHNR and CDR2 FQNEAQ (reference sequence). Trimming at V came to 6 bases and at J to 0 bases, leaving 14 bases not matched to a gene. For the CDR3, the DNA is TGTGCCAGCAGTCCCGAGGGTAGCGGGGGGACCAGCTCCTACAATGAGCAGTTCTTC. Amino acids: CASSPEGSGGTSSYNEQFF.

The V call is TRBV28, the J call TRBJ2-1; 8 bases are a match to TRBD1. Germline assignment: CDR1 MDHEN and CDR2 SYDVKM. V trimming: 5 bases; J trimming: 3 bases; junction bases outside the gene matches: 12. The CDR3 has 17 residues. The CDR3 protein is CASSPFETGEYYNEQFF. CDR3 coding DNA: TGTGCCAGCAGTCCCTTTGAGACAGGGGAATACTACAATGAGCAGTTCTTC.

The rearrangement links TRBV6-1 to TRBJ1-5; 11 positions match TRBD1. The germline gives CDR1 MNHNS, CDR2 SASEGT. The CDR3 loop spans 15 amino acids. The ends lost 8 bases at V and 1 base at J; junction bases unmatched: 4. Here the CDR3 reads CASRTGGWSNQPQHF. The CDR3 DNA sequence: TGTGCCAGCCGGACAGGGGGCTGGAGCAATCAGCCCCAGCATTTT.

V is TRBV9 and J is TRBJ2-7, with D perhaps matching TRBD2 (6 bases). CDR1 is SGDLS and CDR2 is YYNGEE in the germline V gene. CDR3 size: 15 residues. The V end was cut by 4 bases, the J end by 7 bases, with 21 bases between. The CDR3 loop is CASSPTADLAREQYF. The DNA of the CDR3 is TGTGCCAGCAGCCCTACGGCCGATCTAGCGAGGGAGCAGTACTTC. Full variable domain (outside the CDR3, taken from reference TRBV9 and TRBJ2-7): DSGVTQTPKHLITATGQRVTLRCSPRSGDLSVYWYQQSLDQGLQFLIQYYNGEERAKGNILERFSAQQFPDLHSELNLSSLELGDSALYFCASSPTADLAREQYFGPGTRLTVT.

J is TRBJ1-5 and V is TRBV7-2, with 10 bases that match TRBD1. Per germline, CDR1 SGHTA and CDR2 FQGNSA. CDR3 size: 15 residues. V shed 5 bases and J 5 bases; nucleotides not matched to a gene: 6. For the CDR3, the DNA is TGTGCCAGCAGCCGAGACAGGGGGCAGGATCAGCCCCAGCATTTT. Its translation is CASSRDRGQDQPQHF. Using reference TRBV7-2 and TRBJ1-5 for the parts outside the CDR3, the full variable domain is GAGVSQSPSNKVTEKGKDVELRCDPISGHTALYWYRQSLGQGLEFLIYFQGNSAPDKSGLPSDRFSAERTGGSVSTLTIQRTQQEDSAVYLCASSRDRGQDQPQHFGDGTRLSIL.

The gene calls are TRBV19 and TRBJ1-3, with D hard to call. V was pared by 2 bases and J by 0 bases, with 5 bases between. The germline V gene has CDR1 LNHDA and CDR2 SQIVND (reference sequence). This CDR3 has 14 amino acids. CDR3 sequence reads: CASSIFGSGNTIYF. CDR3 sequence (DNA): TGTGCCAGTAGTATATTCGGCTCTGGAAACACCATATATTTT.

V is TRBV30 and J is TRBJ1-1; D not resolved. Trimming removed 3 bases at V and 8 bases at J, with 7 bases between. Per the germline V gene, CDR1 is GTSNPN and CDR2 is SVGIG (reference sequence). The CDR3 has 10 residues. The CDR3 sequence is CAWSAREAFF. The CDR3 bases are TGTGCCTGGAGCGCTAGGGAAGCTTTCTTT.

The chain carries TRBV4-3 and TRBJ2-6, with D perhaps TRBD2 (5 bases). The CDR3 sequence is 17 residues long. V dropped 0 bases and J dropped 2 bases, with 11 bases sitting between them. Germline CDR1 is LGHNA and CDR2 is YSLEER. CDR3 in amino acids: CASSQESAGAGANVLTF. CDR3 nucleotides: TGCGCCAGCAGCCAAGAATCAGCCGGGGCTGGGGCCAACGTCCTGACTTTC.

This chain connects TRBV30 to TRBJ2-7; tentatively, D is TRBD2 (7 bases). The germline V gene has CDR1 GTSNPN and CDR2 SVGIG (reference sequence). The CDR3 loop spans 15 amino acids. V lost 3 bases, J lost 7 bases, and 22 bases lay in between. The chain's CDR3 is CAWRPLASLQGEQYF. In DNA, the CDR3 is TGTGCCTGGAGGCCACTAGCGAGCCTTCAGGGGGAGCAGTACTTC. The full variable domain, rest sourced from reference TRBV30 and TRBJ2-7, is SQTIHQWPATLVQPVGSPLSLECTVEGTSNPNLYWYRQAAGRGLQLLFYSVGIGQISSEVPQNLSASRPQDRQFILSSKKLLLSDSGFYLCAWRPLASLQGEQYFGPGTRLTVT.

The chain recombines TRBV18 with TRBJ2-2; 7 nucleotides match TRBD1. This CDR3 contains 17 residues. Germline-derived CDR1 and CDR2 are KGHSH and LQKENI. The trim removed 5 bases at V and 0 bases at J, leaving 9 bases unmatched. CDR3 residues: CASSTESGQTNTGELFF. CDR3 DNA: TGTGCCAGCTCAACCGAGTCGGGACAGACGAACACCGGGGAGCTGTTTTTT. Filled out from reference TRBV18 and TRBJ2-2, the complete variable domain reads NAGVMQNPRHLVRRRGQEARLRCSPMKGHSHVYWYRQLPEEGLKFMVYLQKENIIDESGMPKERFSAEFPKEGPSILRIQQVVRGDSAAYFCASSTESGQTNTGELFFGEGSRLTVL.